This entry concerns a single T cell receptor beta chain. The data are from a study of T cell changes during pregnancy in multiple sclerosis. Profiling relied on immunoSEQ multiplex PCR, and the TCRdb table lists in-frame clones only, not all of them. Here the sample spans more than 65,000 clones, approximately 90% being singletons. The V and J ends lost 4 bases and 10 bases, in that order; junction bases with no gene match: 11. From germline, CDR1 is SEHNR and CDR2 FQNEAQ (reference sequence). The CDR3 consists of 16 residues. V gene TRBV7-9 combines with J gene TRBJ2-3, with 13 bases lining up with TRBD2. Source: peripheral blood, taken in the first trimester of pregnancy. The TCR comes from a female donor with multiple sclerosis, enrolled in a pregnancy study. CDR3 residues: CASSSPGLAGLTPQYF. DNA for the CDR3: TGTGCCAGCAGCTCCCCGGGACTAGCGGGGCTGACCCCGCAGTATTTT.